One TCR beta chain is described in this entry. What it binds is not known. These data are taken from a study of T-cell reconstitution after alpha-beta-depleted transplantation in children. Study-level findings and limits: Several hundred graft clones that had expanded were reportedly the source of alpha-beta T cells about two months after transplant. From newly produced T cells came most of the T-cell counts and diversity one year after transplant.

Unique molecular identifiers were incorporated into the prepared TCRbeta library. TCRdb re-derived calls from the PCR reads in MiXCR, one entry per CDR3 protein. The sample lists 140,000 to 150,000 distinct CDR3 sequences, around 10% occurring once. J lost 0 bases, V lost 1 base, and 6 bases had no gene match. The germline gives CDR1 SEHNR, CDR2 FQNEAQ (reference sequence). This CDR3 has 18 amino acids. The chain uses TRBV7-9 and TRBJ2-6, with 7 bases identical to TRBD1. The material was PBMCs, mostly from graft donor cells, obtained 180 days after TCRalphabeta/CD19-depleted stem cell transplant. The TCR originated in a female patient aged 2-10 years who had a stem cell transplant for congenital amegakaryocytic thrombocytopenia, so the T cells may come from the graft donor. The CDR3 nucleotides are TGTGCCAGCAGCTTAGGCCCGGACAGGCTCTCTGGGGCCAACGTCCTGACTTTC. Its translation is CASSLGPDRLSGANVLTF.